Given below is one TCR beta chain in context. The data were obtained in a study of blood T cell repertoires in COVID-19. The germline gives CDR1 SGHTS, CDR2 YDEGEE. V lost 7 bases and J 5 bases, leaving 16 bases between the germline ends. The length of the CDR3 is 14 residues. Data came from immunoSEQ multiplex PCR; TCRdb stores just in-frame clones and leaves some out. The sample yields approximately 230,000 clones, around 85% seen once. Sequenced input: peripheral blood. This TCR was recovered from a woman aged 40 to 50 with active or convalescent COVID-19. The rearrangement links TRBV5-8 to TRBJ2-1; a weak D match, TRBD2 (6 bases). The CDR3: CASGWAGSHNEQFF. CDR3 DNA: TGTGCCAGCGGCTGGGCGGGGTCCCACAATGAGCAGTTCTTC.